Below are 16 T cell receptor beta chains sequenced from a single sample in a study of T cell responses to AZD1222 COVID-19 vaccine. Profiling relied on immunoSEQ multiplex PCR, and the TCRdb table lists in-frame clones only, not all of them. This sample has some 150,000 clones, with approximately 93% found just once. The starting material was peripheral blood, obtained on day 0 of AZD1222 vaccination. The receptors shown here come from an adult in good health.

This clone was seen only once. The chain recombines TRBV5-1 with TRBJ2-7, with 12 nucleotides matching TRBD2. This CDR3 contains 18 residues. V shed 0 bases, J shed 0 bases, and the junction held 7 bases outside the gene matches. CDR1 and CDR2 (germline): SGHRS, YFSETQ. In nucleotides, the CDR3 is TGCGCCAGCAGCTTGGCACCTAGCGGGAGGGCCAGCTCCTACGAGCAGTACTTC. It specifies CASSLAPSGRASSYEQYF.

CDR3 residues: CASSDLSWSYSGNTIYF. The CDR3 coding sequence is TGTGCCAGCAGTGATCTCAGCTGGAGCTACTCTGGAAACACCATATATTTT. The V gene is TRBV25-1, the J gene TRBJ1-3, with D hard to call. V lost 3 bases and J 0 bases, leaving 15 bases between the germline ends. The germline V gene encodes CDR1 MGHDK and CDR2 SYGVNS. This CDR3 is built from 17 residues.

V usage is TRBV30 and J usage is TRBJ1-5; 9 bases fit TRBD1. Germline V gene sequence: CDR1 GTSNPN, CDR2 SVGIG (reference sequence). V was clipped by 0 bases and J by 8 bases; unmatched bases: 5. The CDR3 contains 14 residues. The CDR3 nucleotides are TGTGCCTGGAGTGTACAGGGGGCTCAAAAGCCCCAGCATTTT. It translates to CAWSVQGAQKPQHF.

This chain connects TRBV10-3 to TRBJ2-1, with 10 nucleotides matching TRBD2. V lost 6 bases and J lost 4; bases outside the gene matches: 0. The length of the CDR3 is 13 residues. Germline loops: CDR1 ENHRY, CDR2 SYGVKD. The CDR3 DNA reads TGTGCCATCAGACTAGCGGGGTACAATGAGCAGTTCTTC. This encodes CAIRLAGYNEQFF.

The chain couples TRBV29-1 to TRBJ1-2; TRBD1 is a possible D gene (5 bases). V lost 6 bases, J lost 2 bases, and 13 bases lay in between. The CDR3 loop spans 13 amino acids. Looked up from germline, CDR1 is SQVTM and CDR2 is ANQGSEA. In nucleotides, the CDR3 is TGCAGCGTGCGGGGCAGGGTGAACTATGGCTACACCTTC. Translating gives CSVRGRVNYGYTF.

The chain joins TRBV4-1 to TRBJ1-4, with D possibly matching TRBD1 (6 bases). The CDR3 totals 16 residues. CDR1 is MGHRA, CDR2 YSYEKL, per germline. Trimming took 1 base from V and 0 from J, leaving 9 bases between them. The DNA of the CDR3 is TGCGCCAGCAGCCAAGTGGGGACACCAACTAATGAAAAACTGTTTTTT. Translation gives CASSQVGTPTNEKLFF.

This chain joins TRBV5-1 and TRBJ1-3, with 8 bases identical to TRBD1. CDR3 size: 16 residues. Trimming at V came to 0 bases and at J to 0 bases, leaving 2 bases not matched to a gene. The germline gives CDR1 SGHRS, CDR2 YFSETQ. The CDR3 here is CASSLEGTGSGNTIYF. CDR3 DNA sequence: TGCGCCAGCAGCTTGGAGGGGACAGGCTCTGGAAACACCATATATTTT. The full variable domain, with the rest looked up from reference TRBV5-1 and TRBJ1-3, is KAGVTQTPRYLIKTRGQQVTLSCSPISGHRSVSWYQQTPGQGLQFLFEYFSETQRNKGNFPGRFSGRQFSNSRSEMNVSTLELGDSALYLCASSLEGTGSGNTIYFGEGSWLTVV.

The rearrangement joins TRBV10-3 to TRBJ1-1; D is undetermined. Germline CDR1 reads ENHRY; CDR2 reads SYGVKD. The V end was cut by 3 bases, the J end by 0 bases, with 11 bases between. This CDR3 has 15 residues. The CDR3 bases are TGTGCCATCAGTGAAATAGGCAAGTTGAACACTGAAGCTTTCTTT. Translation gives CAISEIGKLNTEAFF.

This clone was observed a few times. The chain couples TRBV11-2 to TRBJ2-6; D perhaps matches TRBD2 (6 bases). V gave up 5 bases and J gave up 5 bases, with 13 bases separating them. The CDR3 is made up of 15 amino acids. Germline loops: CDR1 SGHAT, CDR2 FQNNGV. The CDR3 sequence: CASSTGLLRANVLTF. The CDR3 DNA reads TGTGCCAGCAGCACGGGACTGCTGAGGGCCAACGTCCTGACTTTC. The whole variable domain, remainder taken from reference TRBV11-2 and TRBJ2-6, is EAGVAQSPRYKIIEKRQSVAFWCNPISGHATLYWYQQILGQGPKLLIQFQNNGVVDDSQLPKDRFSAERLKGVDSTLKIQPAKLEDSAVYLCASSTGLLRANVLTFGAGSRLTVL.

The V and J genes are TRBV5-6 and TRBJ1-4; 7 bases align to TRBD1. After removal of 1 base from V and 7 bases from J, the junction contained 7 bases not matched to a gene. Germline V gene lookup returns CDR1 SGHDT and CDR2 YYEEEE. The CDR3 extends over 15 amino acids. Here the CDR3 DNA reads TGTGCCAGCAGCTTGAAGGGGGCTTTGTTTGAAAAACTGTTTTTT. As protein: CASSLKGALFEKLFF.

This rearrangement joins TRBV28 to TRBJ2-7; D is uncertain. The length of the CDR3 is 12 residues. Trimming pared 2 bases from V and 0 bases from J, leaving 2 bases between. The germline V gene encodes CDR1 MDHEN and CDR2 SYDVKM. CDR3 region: CASSLDSYEQYF. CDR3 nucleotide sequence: TGTGCCAGCAGTTTAGACTCCTACGAGCAGTACTTC.

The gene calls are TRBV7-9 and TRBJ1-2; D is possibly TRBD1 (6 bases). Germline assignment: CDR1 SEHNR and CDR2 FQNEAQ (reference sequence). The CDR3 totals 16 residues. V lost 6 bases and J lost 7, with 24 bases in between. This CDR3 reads CASRWTVPAEDSGYTF. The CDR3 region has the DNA TGTGCCAGCAGGTGGACAGTCCCTGCGGAGGACTCTGGCTACACCTTC.

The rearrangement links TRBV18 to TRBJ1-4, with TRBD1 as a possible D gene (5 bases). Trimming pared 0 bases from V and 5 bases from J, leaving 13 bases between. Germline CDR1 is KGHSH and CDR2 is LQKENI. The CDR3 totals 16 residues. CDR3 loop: CASSPPSQGVNEKLFF. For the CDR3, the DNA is TGTGCCAGCTCACCACCGTCTCAGGGCGTAAATGAAAAACTGTTTTTT.

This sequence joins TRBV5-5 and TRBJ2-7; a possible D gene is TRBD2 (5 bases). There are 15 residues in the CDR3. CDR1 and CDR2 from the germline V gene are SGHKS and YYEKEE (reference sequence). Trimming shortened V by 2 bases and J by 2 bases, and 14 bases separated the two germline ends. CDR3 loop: CASSFGGWRAYEQYF. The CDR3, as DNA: TGTGCCAGCAGCTTCGGCGGCTGGCGGGCCTACGAGCAGTACTTC.

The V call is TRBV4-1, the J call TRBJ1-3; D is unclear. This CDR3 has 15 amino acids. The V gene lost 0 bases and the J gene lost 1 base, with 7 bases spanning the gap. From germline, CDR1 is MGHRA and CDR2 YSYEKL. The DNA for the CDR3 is TGCGCCAGCAGCCAAGAAAGAGGTTCTGGAAACACCATATATTTT. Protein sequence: CASSQERGSGNTIYF.

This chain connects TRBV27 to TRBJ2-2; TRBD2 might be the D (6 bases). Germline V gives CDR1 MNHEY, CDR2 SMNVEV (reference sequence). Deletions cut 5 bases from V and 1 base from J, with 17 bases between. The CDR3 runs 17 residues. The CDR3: CASSPPSGRGNTGELFF. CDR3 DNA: TGTGCCAGCAGTCCACCGAGTGGGCGGGGGAACACCGGGGAGCTGTTTTTT.